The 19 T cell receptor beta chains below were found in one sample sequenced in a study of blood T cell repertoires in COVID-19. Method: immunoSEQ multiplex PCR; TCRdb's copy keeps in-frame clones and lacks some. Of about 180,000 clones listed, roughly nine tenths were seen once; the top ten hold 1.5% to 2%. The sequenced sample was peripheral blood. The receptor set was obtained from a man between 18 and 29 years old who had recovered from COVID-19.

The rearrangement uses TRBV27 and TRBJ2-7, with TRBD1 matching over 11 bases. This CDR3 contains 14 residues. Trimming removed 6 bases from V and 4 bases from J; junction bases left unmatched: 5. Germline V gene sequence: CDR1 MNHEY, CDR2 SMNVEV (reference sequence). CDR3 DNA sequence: TGTGCCAGCAGCCGGACAGGGGGCCCGTACGAGCAGTACTTC. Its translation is CASSRTGGPYEQYF.

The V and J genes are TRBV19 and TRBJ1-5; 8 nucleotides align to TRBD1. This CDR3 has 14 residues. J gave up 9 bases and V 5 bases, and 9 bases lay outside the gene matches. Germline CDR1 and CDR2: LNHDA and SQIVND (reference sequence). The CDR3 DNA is TGTGCCAGTAGTTCCGGGACAGGCAGTTGGCCCCAGCATTTT. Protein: CASSSGTGSWPQHF.

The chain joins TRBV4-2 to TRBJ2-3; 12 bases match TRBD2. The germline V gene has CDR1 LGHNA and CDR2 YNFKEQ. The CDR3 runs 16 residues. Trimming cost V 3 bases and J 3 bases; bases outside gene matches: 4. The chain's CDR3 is CASSHPTSGRTDTQYF. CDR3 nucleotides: TGTGCCAGCAGCCACCCGACTAGCGGGAGAACAGATACGCAGTATTTT.

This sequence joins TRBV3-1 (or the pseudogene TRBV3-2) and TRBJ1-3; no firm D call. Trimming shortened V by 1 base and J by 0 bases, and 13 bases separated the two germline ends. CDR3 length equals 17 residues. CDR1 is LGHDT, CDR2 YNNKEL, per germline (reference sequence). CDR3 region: CASSQGLPSPSGNTIYF. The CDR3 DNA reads TGTGCCAGCAGCCAAGGTTTGCCTAGCCCCTCTGGAAACACCATATATTTT.

CDR3 amino acids: CASSYSKGHSYEQYF. The CDR3 nucleotides are TGTGCCAGCAGTTACTCGAAGGGACATAGCTACGAGCAGTACTTC. This sequence joins TRBV6-2 or TRBV6-3 and TRBJ2-7; D perhaps matches TRBD1 (6 bases). The length of the CDR3 is 15 residues. The germline gives CDR1 MNHEY, CDR2 SVGEGT. Trimming pared 0 bases from V and 3 bases from J, leaving 12 bases between.

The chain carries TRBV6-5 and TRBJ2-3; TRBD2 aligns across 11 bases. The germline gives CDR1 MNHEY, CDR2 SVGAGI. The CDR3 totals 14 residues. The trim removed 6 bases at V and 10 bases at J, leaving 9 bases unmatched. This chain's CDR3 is CASRTSGNSLAQYF. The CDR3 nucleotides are TGTGCCAGCAGGACTAGCGGGAATTCCTTGGCGCAGTATTTT.

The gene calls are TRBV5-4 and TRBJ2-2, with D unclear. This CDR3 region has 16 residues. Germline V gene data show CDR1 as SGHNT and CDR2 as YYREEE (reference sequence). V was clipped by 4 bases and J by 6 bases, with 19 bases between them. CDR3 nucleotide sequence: TGTGCCAGCAGCCCGGCTAGTTCGGTTCGGGCCGGGGAGCTGTTTTTT. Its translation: CASSPASSVRAGELFF.

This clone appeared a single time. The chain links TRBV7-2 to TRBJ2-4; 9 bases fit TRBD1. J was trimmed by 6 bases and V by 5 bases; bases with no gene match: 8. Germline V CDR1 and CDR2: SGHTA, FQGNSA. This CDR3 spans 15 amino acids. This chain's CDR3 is CASSRDRAVVNIQYF. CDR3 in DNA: TGTGCCAGCAGCCGGGACAGGGCGGTGGTAAACATTCAGTACTTC.

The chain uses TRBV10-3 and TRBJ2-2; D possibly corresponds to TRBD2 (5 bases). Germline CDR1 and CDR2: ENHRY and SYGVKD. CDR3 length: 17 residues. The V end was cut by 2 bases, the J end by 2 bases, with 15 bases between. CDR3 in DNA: TGTGCCATCAGTGAGCCCCTGGACTGGATAAACACCGGGGAGCTGTTTTTT. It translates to CAISEPLDWINTGELFF.

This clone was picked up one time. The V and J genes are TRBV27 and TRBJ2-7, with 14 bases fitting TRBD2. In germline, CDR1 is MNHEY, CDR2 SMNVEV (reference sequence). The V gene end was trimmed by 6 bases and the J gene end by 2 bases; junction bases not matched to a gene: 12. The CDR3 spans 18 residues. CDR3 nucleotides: TGTGCCAGCAGAACCGGGACTAGCGGGAGTTGGTTCCCCTACGAGCAGTACTTC. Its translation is CASRTGTSGSWFPYEQYF.

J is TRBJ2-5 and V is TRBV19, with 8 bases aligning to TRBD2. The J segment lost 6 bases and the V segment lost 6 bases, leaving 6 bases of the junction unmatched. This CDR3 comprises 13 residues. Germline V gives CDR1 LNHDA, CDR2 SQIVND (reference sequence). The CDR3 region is CASSSSGGQTQYF. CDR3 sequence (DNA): TGTGCCAGTAGCTCGAGCGGGGGACAGACCCAGTACTTC.

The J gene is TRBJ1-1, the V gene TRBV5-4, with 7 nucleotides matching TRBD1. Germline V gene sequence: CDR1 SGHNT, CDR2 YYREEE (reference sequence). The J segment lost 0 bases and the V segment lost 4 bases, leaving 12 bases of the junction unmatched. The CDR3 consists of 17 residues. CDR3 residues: CASSQGGPTSLNTEAFF. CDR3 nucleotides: TGTGCCAGCAGCCAGGGGGGCCCAACCTCCTTGAACACTGAAGCTTTCTTT.

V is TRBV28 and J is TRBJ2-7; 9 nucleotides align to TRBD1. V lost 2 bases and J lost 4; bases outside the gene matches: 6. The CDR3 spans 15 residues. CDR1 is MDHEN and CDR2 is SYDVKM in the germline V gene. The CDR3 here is CASSLGQGSGYEQYF. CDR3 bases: TGTGCCAGCAGTTTAGGACAGGGGTCAGGATACGAGCAGTACTTC. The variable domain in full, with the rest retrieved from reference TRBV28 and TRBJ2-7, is DVKVTQSSRYLVKRTGEKVFLECVQDMDHENMFWYRQDPGLGLRLIYFSYDVKMKEKGDIPEGYSVSREKKERFSLILESASTNQTSMYLCASSLGQGSGYEQYFGPGTRLTVT.

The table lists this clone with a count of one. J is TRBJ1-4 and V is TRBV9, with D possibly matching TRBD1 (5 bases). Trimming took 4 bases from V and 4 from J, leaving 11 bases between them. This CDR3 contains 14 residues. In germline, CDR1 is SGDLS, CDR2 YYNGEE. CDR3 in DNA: TGTGCCAGCAGCTCCAGGGTGGATAATGAAAAACTGTTTTTT. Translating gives CASSSRVDNEKLFF.

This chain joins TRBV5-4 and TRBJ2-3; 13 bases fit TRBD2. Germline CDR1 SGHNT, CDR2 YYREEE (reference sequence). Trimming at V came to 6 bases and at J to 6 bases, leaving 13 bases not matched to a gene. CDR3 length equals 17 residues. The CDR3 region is CASTGTSGTRASDTQYF. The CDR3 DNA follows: TGTGCCAGCACAGGGACTAGCGGGACCCGAGCATCCGATACGCAGTATTTT.

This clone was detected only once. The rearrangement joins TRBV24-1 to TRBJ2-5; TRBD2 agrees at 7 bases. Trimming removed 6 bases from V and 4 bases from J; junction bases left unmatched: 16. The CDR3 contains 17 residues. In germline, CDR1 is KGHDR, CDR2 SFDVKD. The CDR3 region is CATSKKEGRALGETQYF. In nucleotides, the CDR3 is TGTGCCACCAGTAAAAAGGAAGGGAGGGCCCTGGGAGAGACCCAGTACTTC.

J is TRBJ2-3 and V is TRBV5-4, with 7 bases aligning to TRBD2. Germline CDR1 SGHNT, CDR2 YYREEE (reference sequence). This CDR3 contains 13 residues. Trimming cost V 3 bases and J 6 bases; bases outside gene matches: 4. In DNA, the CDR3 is TGTGCCAGCAGCTCCGGGAGGTCCGATACGCAGTATTTT. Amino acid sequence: CASSSGRSDTQYF.

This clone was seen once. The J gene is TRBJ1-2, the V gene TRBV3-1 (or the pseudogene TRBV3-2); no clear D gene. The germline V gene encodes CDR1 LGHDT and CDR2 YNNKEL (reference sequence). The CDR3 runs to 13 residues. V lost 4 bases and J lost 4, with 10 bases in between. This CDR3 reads CASSPSRGYGYTF. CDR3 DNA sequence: TGTGCCAGCAGCCCCTCGAGAGGCTATGGCTACACCTTC.

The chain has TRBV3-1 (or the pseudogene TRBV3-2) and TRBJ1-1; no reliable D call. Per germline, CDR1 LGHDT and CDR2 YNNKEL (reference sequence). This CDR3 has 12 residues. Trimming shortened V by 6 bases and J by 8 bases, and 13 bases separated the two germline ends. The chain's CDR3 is CASREQNLEAFF. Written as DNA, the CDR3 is TGTGCCAGCAGGGAGCAGAACCTAGAAGCTTTCTTT.